The rows below give T cell receptor beta chains drawn from one sample of a study of T cells after yellow fever vaccination. TCRdb independently ran MiXCR on the 5' RACE reads; one entry per CDR3 protein. In the table there are about 340,000 distinct CDR3 sequences, approximately 4% of which are singletons. This sample comprised PBMCs, obtained 5 days after the yellow fever booster vaccination. The receptor source for this set is a man between 18 and 29 years old who received the YFV17D yellow fever vaccine. Each CDR3 is given with its conserved first and last residue. The D gene is left open where the match is weak. Only part of the rows carry a size: once, few, many, or a class if the clone is expanded.

CDR3 protein,CDR3 DNA,D gene,clone size,J gene,V gene,CDR3 length
CASSLGVTGLNTEAFF,TGTGCCAGCAGCTTAGGGGTAACAGGGTTGAACACTGAAGCTTTCTTT,-,many,TRBJ1-1,TRBV7-6,16
CASSFENSPLHF,TGTGCCAGCAGTTTCGAAAATTCACCCCTCCACTTT,-,-,TRBJ1-6,TRBV12-3/TRBV12-4,12
CATSRDLREGTEAFF,TGTGCCACCAGCAGAGATCTCAGGGAGGGTACTGAAGCTTTCTTT,-,many,TRBJ1-1,TRBV15,15
CSARRGDRVGYGYTF,TGCAGTGCTAGAAGAGGGGACAGGGTAGGGTATGGCTACACCTTC,TRBD1,few,TRBJ1-2,TRBV20-1,15
CASSQDGQHQETQYF,TGCGCCAGCAGCCAAGACGGACAGCATCAAGAGACCCAGTACTTC,-,many,TRBJ2-5,TRBV4-3,15
CASGPATYNEQFF,TGTGCCAGCGGACCTGCAACCTACAATGAGCAGTTCTTC,-,few,TRBJ2-1,TRBV5-4,13
CASSLGQAFF,TGTGCCAGCAGCTTAGGTCAAGCTTTCTTT,-,-,TRBJ1-1,TRBV7-2,10
CASSQAVAGGSGNTIYF,TGCGCCAGCAGCCAAGCCGTCGCGGGCGGCTCTGGAAACACCATATATTTT,-,few,TRBJ1-3,TRBV4-3,17
CASSYRGGTFF,TGTGCCAGCAGTTACCGGGGCGGAACTTTCTTT,-,-,TRBJ1-1,TRBV6-5,11
CASSFGRGGYEQYF,TGTGCCAGCAGTTTCGGCAGGGGGGGATACGAGCAGTACTTC,-,few,TRBJ2-7,TRBV6-5,14
CASSEGRILLHF,TGTGCCAGCAGTGAGGGACGTATTCTCCTCCACTTT,-,many,TRBJ1-6,TRBV28,12
CASSLAGGAGLNEQFF,TGTGCCAGCAGCCTAGCGGGGGGGGCCGGATTGAATGAGCAGTTCTTC,TRBD2,-,TRBJ2-1,TRBV5-4,16
CASSQGVESNQPQHF,TGTGCCAGCAGCCAAGGCGTTGAGAGCAATCAGCCCCAGCATTTT,-,-,TRBJ1-5,TRBV3-1,15
CASSSSSSGVIQETQYF,TGTGCCAGCAGTTCTTCCTCTAGCGGGGTGATCCAAGAGACCCAGTACTTC,TRBD2,few,TRBJ2-5,TRBV7-2,17
CSVSRYTDTQYF,TGCAGTGTCTCTCGGTACACAGATACGCAGTATTTT,-,-,TRBJ2-3,TRBV20-1,12
CASSVSNEGLAVTDTQYF,TGTGCCAGCAGCGTAAGTAATGAGGGACTAGCGGTCACAGATACGCAGTATTTT,TRBD2,-,TRBJ2-3,TRBV9,18
CASSLYRADEQFF,TGTGCCAGCAGTTTATACAGGGCGGATGAGCAGTTCTTC,-,many,TRBJ2-1,TRBV28,13
CAWSELAGSADTQYF,TGTGCCTGGAGTGAGTTAGCGGGGTCGGCAGATACGCAGTATTTT,TRBD2,few,TRBJ2-3,TRBV30,15
CASSLGGGGAYNEQFF,TGTGCCAGCAGCTTAGGTGGCGGGGGGGCTTACAATGAGCAGTTCTTC,TRBD2,few,TRBJ2-1,TRBV11-2,16
CASSRQVNNSPLHF,TGTGCCAGCAGTCGACAGGTCAATAATTCACCCCTCCACTTT,-,-,TRBJ1-6,TRBV6-5,14
CASSYSFQRDSYEQYF,TGTGCCAGCAGTTACTCGTTCCAGCGGGACTCCTACGAGCAGTACTTC,TRBD2,-,TRBJ2-7,TRBV6-5,16
CASNGWQGRTISYEQYF,TGTGCCAGCAACGGGTGGCAGGGGCGAACTATCTCCTACGAGCAGTACTTC,-,many,TRBJ2-7,TRBV7-8,17
CASSLEGRRVMNTEAFF,TGTGCCAGCAGCTTAGAAGGGCGGCGGGTGATGAACACTGAAGCTTTCTTT,-,few,TRBJ1-1,TRBV7-2,17
CASSLRRFGSNQPQHF,TGTGCCAGCAGCTTACGGCGGTTTGGAAGCAATCAGCCCCAGCATTTT,-,-,TRBJ1-5,TRBV7-8,16
CASSYSWRGKSEQYF,TGTGCCAGCAGTTACTCATGGCGGGGGAAATCCGAGCAGTACTTC,TRBD2,few,TRBJ2-7,TRBV6-5,15
CATSRRGTDQPQHF,TGTGCCACCAGCCGCCGCGGGACAGATCAGCCCCAGCATTTT,TRBD1,many,TRBJ1-5,TRBV15,14
CASSEPSGGTTDTQYF,TGTGCCAGCAGTGAGCCTAGCGGGGGAACCACAGATACGCAGTATTTT,TRBD2,-,TRBJ2-3,TRBV11-2,16
CSATGVINQPQHF,TGCAGTGCTACAGGGGTGATCAATCAGCCCCAGCATTTT,-,few,TRBJ1-5,TRBV20-1,13
CASSLQGHANTGELFF,TGTGCCAGCAGCTTACAGGGACACGCGAACACCGGGGAGCTGTTTTTT,-,many,TRBJ2-2,TRBV7-9,16
CASSVGAAVTYEQYF,TGTGCCAGCAGCGTCGGGGCGGCGGTTACCTACGAGCAGTACTTC,-,-,TRBJ2-7,TRBV9,15
CSVLIWAGAYNEQFF,TGCAGCGTCCTAATTTGGGCGGGGGCCTACAATGAGCAGTTCTTC,TRBD2,-,TRBJ2-1,TRBV29-1,15
CAISEGEGRANYGYTF,TGTGCCATCAGTGAAGGGGAGGGAAGAGCTAACTATGGCTACACCTTC,-,-,TRBJ1-2,TRBV10-3,16
CASSLAGVDGYTF,TGTGCCAGCAGCTTGGCCGGGGTAGATGGCTACACCTTC,-,few,TRBJ1-2,TRBV5-5,13
CASSSSLSRGANNEQFF,TGTGCCAGCAGCTCCTCCCTTTCGAGGGGGGCAAACAATGAGCAGTTCTTC,-,few,TRBJ2-1,TRBV5-5,17
CSATTRSGGVNEQFF,TGCAGTGCCACAACGAGGAGCGGGGGGGTCAATGAGCAGTTCTTC,TRBD2,few,TRBJ2-1,TRBV20-1,15
CASSEKGVPGNTIYF,TGTGCCAGCAGCGAGAAAGGGGTCCCTGGAAACACCATATATTTT,-,many,TRBJ1-3,TRBV7-9,15
CASSQNSLGRSVNQPQHF,TGCGCCAGCAGCCAAAACTCCTTGGGGCGCAGCGTAAACCAGCCCCAGCATTTT,-,-,TRBJ1-5,TRBV4-1,18
CASSQGLRGRGANVLTF,TGCGCCAGCAGCCAAGGTCTCAGGGGGCGTGGGGCCAACGTCCTGACTTTC,TRBD1,-,TRBJ2-6,TRBV4-1,17
CASSFQQQETQYF,TGTGCCAGCAGCTTTCAACAGCAAGAGACCCAGTACTTC,-,many,TRBJ2-5,TRBV11-2,13
CASSLEPGGTQYF,TGCGCCAGCAGCCTCGAGCCCGGAGGTACGCAGTATTTT,-,-,TRBJ2-3,TRBV5-1,13
CASSTGTLIAGANVLTF,TGTGCCAGCAGCACCGGGACGTTAATTGCTGGGGCCAACGTCCTGACTTTC,-,-,TRBJ2-6,TRBV7-9,17
CASRQSRIGRGSRSDTQYF,TGTGCCAGCAGACAAAGTCGGATAGGGCGGGGTAGTCGGTCAGATACGCAGTATTTT,-,few,TRBJ2-3,TRBV7-9,19
CASSFLPGTGGSQPQHF,TGCGCCAGCAGTTTTCTGCCCGGGACAGGGGGTAGTCAGCCCCAGCATTTT,TRBD1,-,TRBJ1-5,TRBV5-1,17
CASSCLGTDCTDTQYF,TGTGCCAGCAGTTGTTTAGGGACAGACTGCACAGATACGCAGTATTTT,TRBD1,few,TRBJ2-3,TRBV27,16
CASSLGADQRETQYF,TGTGCTAGCAGCTTAGGGGCAGACCAGCGGGAGACCCAGTACTTC,-,few,TRBJ2-5,TRBV7-7,15
CASSDPGDGYTF,TGTGCCAGCAGTGACCCAGGCGATGGCTACACCTTC,-,-,TRBJ1-2,TRBV25-1,12
CASSQAASGGAADTQYF,TGTGCCAGCAGCCAAGCGGCTAGCGGGGGGGCGGCAGATACGCAGTATTTT,TRBD2,many,TRBJ2-3,TRBV4-2,17
CASAEVGIQETQYF,TGTGCCAGCGCCGAAGTGGGGATACAAGAGACCCAGTACTTC,-,many,TRBJ2-5,TRBV6-5,14
CASSVALAGNGDEQFF,TGTGCCAGCAGCGTAGCTTTAGCGGGGAACGGGGATGAGCAGTTCTTC,TRBD2,many,TRBJ2-1,TRBV9,16
CASSPGEGSGQPQHF,TGTGCCAGCTCACCAGGCGAGGGGAGCGGCCAGCCCCAGCATTTT,-,many,TRBJ1-5,TRBV18,15
CASSPFGGTDTQYF,TGCGCCAGCAGCCCTTTCGGGGGCACAGATACGCAGTATTTT,-,few,TRBJ2-3,TRBV5-1,14
CSASRDTNWNEQFF,TGCAGTGCTTCCCGGGACACCAATTGGAATGAGCAGTTCTTC,-,-,TRBJ2-1,TRBV20-1,14
CSVVGYSALSDQYF,TGCAGCGTTGTCGGATACTCCGCCTTAAGTGACCAGTACTTC,-,-,TRBJ2-5,TRBV29-1,14